This is a list of T cell receptor beta chains from one sample in a study of T cell repertoires in cytomegalovirus infection. TCRdb itself ran the reads through MiXCR, one entry per CDR3 protein. Among more than 650,000 distinct CDR3 sequences listed, approximately 40% were seen once. The material sequenced was PBMCs. The receptors were gathered from a human donor in good health (CMV status not recorded). Some clones in this sample may be carry-over from other donors' samples. CDR3s include the opening cysteine and the closing phenylalanine or tryptophan. D genes are given only for firm matches. Rows give clone size only sometimes, using once, few, many, or a class for an expanded clone.

j_call v_call d_call clone_size cdr3_aa cdr3_nt
TRBJ1-2 TRBV19 TRBD1 . CASRRTGGNSAGYTF TGTGCCAGTAGGCGGACAGGGGGCAATTCGGCTGGCTACACCTTC
TRBJ1-2 TRBV20-1 TRBD1 . CSARGRDRGSNYGYTF TGCAGTGCTAGAGGCCGGGACAGGGGCTCTAACTATGGCTACACCTTC
TRBJ2-1 TRBV11-2 TRBD2 . CASSSPRTSGLYNEQFF TGTGCCAGCAGCTCCCCCAGGACTAGCGGGCTTTACAATGAGCAGTTCTTC
TRBJ1-1 TRBV24-1 . . CATSDSDRQNTEAFF TGTGCCACCAGTGATTCAGACAGACAGAACACTGAAGCTTTCTTT
TRBJ2-7 TRBV15 TRBD2 few CATSSGLAGYEQYF TGTGCCACCAGCAGCGGACTAGCGGGATACGAGCAGTACTTC
TRBJ2-3 TRBV7-8 TRBD1 many CASSLEIVGTVSSTDTQYF TGTGCCAGCAGCTTAGAAATAGTCGGGACAGTTTCTAGCACAGATACGCAGTATTTT
TRBJ1-1 TRBV19 . . CASSMATSGTEAFF TGTGCCAGTAGTATGGCAACCTCGGGCACTGAAGCTTTCTTT
TRBJ1-5 TRBV11-2 . many CASSLDNSNQPQHF TGTGCCAGCAGCTTAGACAATAGCAATCAGCCCCAGCATTTT
TRBJ1-4 TRBV19 . few CASSKQGGLFF TGTGCCAGTAGTAAACAGGGAGGACTGTTTTTT
TRBJ2-1 TRBV28 TRBD2 . CASSLSLAGVGEQFF TGTGCCAGCAGTTTAAGCCTAGCGGGAGTAGGTGAGCAGTTCTTC
TRBJ2-3 TRBV12-3/TRBV12-4 . few CATGGGGSTDTQYF TGTGCCACCGGGGGTGGGGGTTCCACAGATACGCAGTATTTT
TRBJ1-2 TRBV6-5 . . CASSYSKGGRTNYGYTF TGTGCCAGCAGTTATTCCAAGGGGGGCAGAACTAACTATGGCTACACCTTC
TRBJ1-2 TRBV4-2 . . CASSQQGFYYGYTF TGTGCCAGCAGCCAACAGGGATTCTATTATGGCTACACCTTC
TRBJ2-7 TRBV6-5 TRBD1 . CASSYGTGSGEQYF TGTGCCAGCAGCTACGGGACAGGGTCCGGCGAGCAGTACTTC
TRBJ1-1 TRBV28 . . CASSYHRRNTEAFF TGTGCCAGCAGTTACCACCGCAGGAACACTGAAGCTTTCTTT
TRBJ1-1 TRBV7-9 TRBD1 . CASSRDRGRGRQTEAFF TGTGCCAGCAGCCGAGACAGGGGCCGGGGAAGGCAGACTGAAGCTTTCTTT
TRBJ2-5 TRBV28 . few CATLAVHIKTQYF TGTGCCACCCTGGCCGTTCACATCAAGACCCAGTACTTC
TRBJ2-2 TRBV7-3 . many CASSGSNTGELFF TGTGCCAGCAGTGGTTCGAACACCGGGGAGCTGTTTTTT
TRBJ2-3 TRBV12-3/TRBV12-4 . . CASSGIVQDTQYF TGTGCCAGCAGTGGGATCGTGCAGGATACGCAGTATTTT
TRBJ2-2 TRBV6-1 TRBD2 many CASSPLAGGPNTGELFF TGTGCCAGCAGTCCTTTAGCGGGGGGACCGAACACCGGGGAGCTGTTTTTT
TRBJ2-7 TRBV28 . many CASSSAVLGQYF TGTGCCAGTTCCTCTGCGGTTTTGGGGCAGTACTTC
TRBJ1-5 TRBV7-9 . . CASSLGTSGNQPQHF TGTGCCAGCAGCTTAGGGACCTCGGGCAATCAGCCCCAGCATTTT
TRBJ2-2 TRBV19 . . CASSIDRSSTGELFF TGTGCCAGTAGTATAGACCGCTCCTCCACCGGGGAGCTGTTTTTT
TRBJ2-3 TRBV5-4 . . CASSFRTGASTDTQYF TGTGCCAGCAGCTTCCGGACTGGGGCTAGCACAGATACGCAGTATTTT
TRBJ1-2 TRBV27 TRBD1 few CASSPTGGAGYGYTF TGTGCCAGCAGTCCAACAGGGGGCGCCGGCTATGGCTACACCTTC
TRBJ2-2 TRBV7-2 . many CASSLAGRTGELFF TGTGCCAGCAGCTTAGCTGGAAGGACCGGGGAGCTGTTTTTT
TRBJ2-6 TRBV9 . few CASSVEGGGVSGANVLTF TGTGCCAGCAGCGTAGAGGGAGGGGGGGTCTCTGGGGCCAACGTCCTGACTTTC
TRBJ2-5 TRBV6-6 TRBD2 . CASSYSGAGGFQETQYF TGTGCCAGCAGTTACTCTGGAGCGGGAGGATTCCAAGAGACCCAGTACTTC
TRBJ1-5 TRBV2 TRBD1 . CASSREGTAYQPQHF TGTGCCAGCAGTCGGGAGGGGACAGCGTATCAGCCCCAGCATTTT
TRBJ1-2 TRBV27 . many CASSLSDLDGYTF TGTGCCAGCAGTTTATCCGATTTAGATGGCTACACCTTC
TRBJ2-1 TRBV7-9 . . CASSLAGKPNEQFF TGTGCCAGCAGCTTAGCAGGGAAGCCCAATGAGCAGTTCTTC
TRBJ2-5 TRBV7-9 . many CASRSQGTVEGETQYF TGTGCCAGCAGATCACAAGGGACAGTGGAGGGGGAGACCCAGTACTTC
TRBJ2-7 TRBV5-5 TRBD2 many CASSGAGVTYEQYF TGTGCCAGCAGCGGAGCGGGAGTCACCTACGAGCAGTACTTC
TRBJ1-1 TRBV19 TRBD1 . CASSIPWTGGTEAFF TGTGCCAGTAGTATACCGTGGACAGGGGGCACTGAAGCTTTCTTT
TRBJ2-5 TRBV30 . few CAWRWAGARETQYF TGTGCCTGGCGGTGGGCGGGGGCCCGGGAGACCCAGTACTTC
TRBJ1-6 TRBV27 TRBD1 . CASSLLGQGAYNSPLHF TGTGCCAGCAGCCTACTAGGACAGGGTGCATATAATTCACCCCTCCACTTT
TRBJ2-1 TRBV5-4 . few CASSWEAHEQFF TGTGCCAGCAGCTGGGAGGCCCATGAGCAGTTCTTC
TRBJ2-1 TRBV12-3/TRBV12-4 . few CASSLRRYNEQFF TGTGCCAGCAGCCTCAGGCGCTACAATGAGCAGTTCTTC
TRBJ2-3 TRBV5-6 . . CASSVRVDTQYF TGTGCCAGCAGCGTCAGGGTAGATACGCAGTATTTT
TRBJ1-1 TRBV28 . few CASSRGSAFF TGTGCCAGCAGTCGAGGATCAGCTTTCTTT
TRBJ1-4 TRBV7-2 . many CASSFPNEKLFF TGTGCCAGCAGCTTCCCTAATGAAAAACTGTTTTTT
TRBJ2-2 TRBV20-1 TRBD1 many CSASRTGDTGELFF TGCAGTGCTAGTAGGACAGGGGACACCGGGGAGCTGTTTTTT
TRBJ1-1 TRBV7-2 TRBD1 many CASSKWTGQGTEAFF TGTGCCAGCAGCAAATGGACAGGGCAGGGCACTGAAGCTTTCTTT
TRBJ2-5 TRBV12-3/TRBV12-4 . . CASSPTPYGSLSETQYF TGTGCCAGCAGCCCAACCCCATACGGGAGTCTATCAGAGACCCAGTACTTC
TRBJ1-2 TRBV12-3/TRBV12-4 . few CASRAGALWGYTF TGTGCCAGCAGAGCAGGAGCCCTATGGGGCTACACCTTC
TRBJ1-2 TRBV12-3/TRBV12-4 . . CASRLTGSNYGYTF TGTGCCAGCAGATTGACAGGATCTAACTATGGCTACACCTTC
TRBJ1-2 TRBV12-3/TRBV12-4 TRBD1 few CASSLVGQGGFWNGYTF TGTGCCAGCAGTTTAGTGGGACAGGGGGGTTTCTGGAATGGCTACACCTTC
TRBJ2-1 TRBV6-5 . . CASRRVLESEQFF TGTGCCAGCAGGCGGGTGCTGGAGAGTGAGCAGTTCTTC
TRBJ2-6 TRBV6-1 . many CASRRVGANVLTF TGTGCCAGCAGAAGGGTTGGGGCCAACGTCCTGACTTTC
TRBJ2-3 TRBV7-2 . . CASSLGWPPVTQYF TGTGCCAGCAGCTTGGGTTGGCCCCCAGTTACGCAGTATTTT
TRBJ1-4 TRBV15 . . CATSSLNGGLDEKLFF TGTGCCACCAGCAGTCTTAATGGGGGGCTGGATGAAAAACTGTTTTTT
TRBJ1-1 TRBV4-1 TRBD1 . CASSPRTGRESEAFF TGCGCCAGCAGCCCACGGACAGGGCGGGAATCTGAAGCTTTCTTT
TRBJ1-1 TRBV6-2/TRBV6-3 . . CASSLEDNALGTEAFF TGTGCCAGCAGTTTGGAGGACAACGCCTTGGGAACTGAAGCTTTCTTT
TRBJ2-1 TRBV7-6 . many CASSLGTGSSYNEQFF TGTGCCAGCAGCTTAGGTACGGGTAGCTCCTACAATGAGCAGTTCTTC
TRBJ2-7 TRBV28 TRBD1 few CASSNRGLEQYF TGTGCCAGCAGCAACAGGGGGCTCGAGCAGTACTTC
TRBJ1-1 TRBV12-3/TRBV12-4 . . CANSKGGTTEAFF TGTGCCAACTCGAAGGGGGGGACCACTGAAGCTTTCTTT
TRBJ2-7 TRBV23-1 TRBD1 . CASSQPGQGLYEQYF TGCGCCAGCAGTCAACCGGGACAGGGCCTCTACGAGCAGTACTTC
TRBJ1-2 TRBV7-9 . few CASSLAAGRGTRGYTF TGTGCCAGCAGCTTAGCGGCGGGACGAGGCACAAGGGGCTACACCTTC
TRBJ2-2 TRBV20-1 TRBD1 few CSARRDRDIGELFF TGCAGTGCCAGACGGGACAGGGATATCGGGGAGCTGTTTTTT